The clone carrying this T cell receptor beta chain was observed a handful of times. The antigen is not known. This sample's time point: late sampling 161 to 241 days after vaccination in a few convalescent patients. The treatment here: roughly 10-day PBMC culture with coronavirus spike peptide pools or control peptides (ViraFEST assay). CD4+ T cells that had been cultured provided DNA sequenced with the Oncomine TCR Beta short-read assay. TCRdb analysed the PCR reads with MiXCR anew, one entry per CDR3 protein. The sample includes fewer than 30,000 distinct CDR3 sequences, roughly a third seen only once; the top ten take roughly 3.5%. These data come from a study of vaccination and CD4 T cells after COVID-19. This CDR3 has 17 residues. J was trimmed by 0 bases and V by 5 bases; bases with no gene match: 10. CDR1 is MNHNS, CDR2 SASEGT, per germline.

V gene TRBV6-1 combines with J gene TRBJ1-1, with TRBD1 matching over 9 bases. The specimen comprised CD4+ T cells from blood, cultured in vitro, sampled about 7 months after SARS-CoV-2 vaccination. This TCR was recovered from a human donor who had recovered from COVID-19. The CDR3 spells CASSLAGTGWVNTEAFF. The CDR3, as DNA: TGTGCCAGCAGTCTAGCCGGGACAGGGTGGGTGAACACTGAAGCTTTCTTT.